This paragraph covers one T cell receptor (beta chain) sequence. This clone was seen once. The antigen this receptor binds is unknown. Within one base of it there is no much larger clone, and no base qualities were kept. The cohort comprised 666 healthy bone marrow donors. At the time of sampling, every cohort member was nominally healthy, though immune exposures that went unrecorded were likely present. The donor was CMV seropositive and was included in the group of 290 or so seropositive cohort members. A peripheral blood sample was collected from each donor, and TCR beta sequencing was performed on peripheral blood mononuclear cells. The Qiagen DNeasy Blood Extraction Kit was used to extract genomic DNA from the blood cell samples. The data belong to a study of cytomegalovirus exposure and HLA in healthy donors (dated by TCRdb to about 2017). Regarding the complete study: In an earlier analysis of approximately 500 of the donors, 276 Gb of sequence data and approximately 120 million unique TCR beta sequences from some 170 million T cells were reported. An early release covering 550 to 700 HLA-typed donors comprised 250 to 350 gigabases of sequencing data and about 90 million unique TCR sequences. Among the roughly 390 genotyped donors, 75% to 90% belonged to the genetic ancestry cluster associated with self-reported Caucasian donors. The study aimed to test whether signatures of past pathogen exposure could be identified by cataloging public T cell receptors. The T cell repertoires of under 700 subjects were profiled by immunosequencing and related to cytomegalovirus serostatus. Along with the roughly 670-subject first cohort, a separate validation cohort of 120 different subjects was used. To predict cytomegalovirus infection status, the study brought together high-throughput TCR immunosequencing, statistical association of individual TCRs with disease status, and machine learning. In a later analysis, previously published TCR beta repertoires from about 670 donors were re-analyzed and high-resolution HLA genotyping was added so that TCR occurrence patterns could be studied. Rather than drawing on any new phenotypic data, the later analysis identified candidate immune exposures from TCR beta sequences and the way those sequences occurred across donors. An earlier analysis of around 580 of the donors used high-throughput TCR beta sequencing to judge whether each TCR beta V gene segment behaved as functional or pseudogenic. Donor age, sex, ethnicity and CMV serostatus were compiled together with the repertoire data. A later genetic analysis used genome-wide SNP genotypes for about three fifths of the 666 donors, treating that subset as a discovery cohort. All discovery cohort repertoires had been generated using a single sequencing platform. HLA typing covered class I and class II loci at four-digit resolution. The number of typed donors differed by locus: about 620-640 for A, B, C, DRB1 and DQB1; 500 to 550 for DQA1; some 590 for DPA1; and roughly 450 for DPB1. Several DR-DQ haplotypes were treated as single units for association and clustering because of strong linkage in the cohort. Among around 400 genotyped donors of the cohort, an average of about 240,000 unique TCR beta nucleotide sequences were sequenced per donor, roughly a sixth of them non-productive. Study-level results and caveats: The sequencing pipeline was judged likely to have produced a cluster of highly shared sequence variants as a technical artifact. Several of the top co-occurrence clusters appeared to be linked to parvovirus B19, influenza, CMV and Epstein-Barr virus, according to a later analysis. In a later analysis, about 16,000 TCR beta sequences were associated with specific HLA alleles at a false discovery rate of 0.05. The presence/absence analyses assumed that sequencing depth was roughly uniform across donors, and that assumption may not be true. A later analysis found that HLA-associated TCR beta chains were more clonally expanded and had lower generation probabilities than equally common non-associated chains. Because HLA typing was unavailable for some donors at each locus, only the typed subset was used in association tests. Linkage disequilibrium might explain the correlated functional status among segregating V segments, but an unknown experimental factor could not be ruled out. An association between a missense DCLRE1C variant and V-gene and J-gene trimming of TCR beta chains was found in a later genetic analysis and replicated in an independent cohort. According to a later analysis, TCR association rates differed among HLA loci, with DRB1 alleles showing the most associated TCRs and HLA-C alleles showing the fewest. A few of the identified cytomegalovirus-associated TCR beta chains were confirmed in vitro to be specific for cytomegalovirus antigens. Around 16 rarely observed V segments, including chromosome 9 orphons, were excluded from the earlier analysis of approximately 500 of the donors because counts were too low. The classifier was reported to diagnose cytomegalovirus status with high specificity and sensitivity in both the original and validation cohorts. In an earlier analysis of 587 of the donors, most TCR beta V segments appeared in productive rearrangements about 90% or about 30% of the time, broadly matching IMGT annotations. A total of roughly 160 TCR beta chains were listed by the study as associated with cytomegalovirus. Across donors, most TCR sequences were observed very rarely, whereas some public TCRs were present in many individuals. A further reported finding was that TCR beta sequences accurately predicted the HLA-A and HLA-B alleles for most subjects in the first cohort. It was suggested by the authors that the approach could potentially be generalized to other disease states and immunological phenotypes. Compared with the approximately 700-donor mean, donors in an Asian-associated ancestry cluster had fewer N-insertions in productive TCRs, according to a later genetic analysis. Assigning TCR associations to individual alleles was difficult when HLA alleles, especially DR and DQ, strongly co-occurred. Because the 87-base-pair reads could not distinguish some IMGT-functional V segments, including TRBV6-2 and TRBV6-3, those segments were excluded. Only TCR beta chains were sequenced in this cohort, and the absence of alpha or paired-chain data limited detectable features. According to a later analysis, most CMV-associated TCR beta chains appeared to be HLA-restricted, and the HLA associations seemed to be driven largely by CMV exposure. Immune exposure information for the cohort was limited to CMV serostatus.

V is reduced by 1 base and J by 8 bases, leaving a spacing of 9 bases between them. Including cysteine and phenylalanine, the CDR3 has 13 amino acids. Of the read, only the CDR3 DNA is kept; its 39 bases are in frame from base 1. The CDR1 and CDR2 encoded by the germline V gene are LGHNA and YNFKEQ. Libraries were built with the immunoSEQ multiplex PCR assay. A mixture of 60 forward primers for TCR Vbeta segments and 13 reverse primers for TCR Jbeta segments was used in the multiplex PCR. The CDR3 region of rearranged TCR beta genes was amplified from genomic DNA with a multiplex PCR assay. The amplified TCR beta libraries were sequenced on the Illumina HiSeq System as 87-base-pair reads. As for the original processing: In a later analysis, tens of millions of unique TCR beta chains were counted across the 650 to 700 repertoires, and approximately 11 million of these chains were shared by at least two donors. Raw reads were error-corrected and collapsed into unique sequences with a nearest-neighbor algorithm that merged closely related sequences to remove PCR and sequencing errors. To assign V, D and J gene segments, CDR3 sequences were aligned to IMGT reference sequences. Each retained sequence needed at least a six-nucleotide match to both a V gene segment and a J gene segment. A rearrangement was called productive if the CDR3 had no stop codons and remained in frame with V and J, and every other rearrangement was called non-productive. CDR3 was defined according to IMGT convention as the region running from the second conserved V-encoded cysteine to the conserved J-encoded phenylalanine. The earlier analysis of a few hundred of the donors excluded any sequence lacking an unambiguous match to a single V gene segment. In an earlier analysis of a few hundred of the donors, V segments were called functional above 56.7% productive rearrangements and were called segregating when the between-donor standard deviation exceeded 5%. To diagnose cytomegalovirus status from the catalog of TCR beta chain sequences, a statistical classification framework was built. In a later analysis, V and J genes were assigned by comparing TCR nucleotide sequences against IMGT/GENE-DB human TR gene sequences. The TCRdist pipeline was used in a later analysis to assign CDR3 sequences and most-parsimonious VDJ recombination scenarios. A later analysis defined each TCR beta chain by its CDR3 amino acid sequence plus V-gene family, and excluded reads lacking a unique V-gene family. As a way to deal with suspected cross-contamination and a sequencing artifact, a later analysis dropped 450 to 700 nucleotide sequences that were highly shared and had low generation probability. In a later analysis, a clonal expansion index was calculated for each public chain from normalized within-repertoire ranks of inferred template counts. A later analysis computed generation probabilities with a VDJ recombination model fitted to out-of-frame rearrangements, and checked the results against IGoR. Hypergeometric tests were used in a later analysis to score TCR-TCR, TCR-HLA and TCR-CMV co-occurrence, with a repertoire-size bias correction applied to the TCR pairs. To estimate false discovery rates, a later analysis permuted the HLA or CMV assignments 20 times. In a later analysis, co-occurring TCRs were grouped using DBSCAN, and TCRdist sequence similarity was added for clustering within HLA-allele-positive subsets. Co-occurrence clustering excluded repertoires with fewer than 30,000 or more than 120,000 public chains, plus five with anomalous nucleotide sharing. TCRdb retrieved this table from immuneACCESS and kept in-frame rearrangements only. Not all clones are present; in checked studies, unresolved V genes account for under half, and no reason is known for the remainder. Clonal size and the V and J genes are those of that table, whereas D and trimming came from the DNA. This sample lists more than 95,000 clones; approximately 75% were detected once. The ten largest clones represent approximately 3.2% of the sample.

Sequencing input: PBMCs. This TCR came from a female donor in good health and CMV-seropositive. The rearranged segments are TRBV4-2 and TRBJ2-1; confidence is insufficient to name the D gene. The CDR3 here reads CASSQGREDEQFF. The DNA sequence reads TGTGCCAGCAGCCAAGGACGTGAGGATGAGCAGTTCTTC.